Following are 18 T cell receptor beta chains from one sample sequenced in a study of T cells in Graves' hyperthyroidism and ophthalmopathy. It was RNA transcripts that yielded the amplified TCR beta CDR3 regions. Using the HTBI primer set, a first-round RT-PCR was run on the TCR CDR3. MiXCR, applied by TCRdb to the multiplex PCR reads, yields one record per CDR3 protein. The sample holds some 340,000 distinct CDR3 sequences, around 15% seen once. What was sequenced was blood. Source of these receptors: a woman aged 40 to 50 with Graves' ophthalmopathy.

This clonotype was observed at least ten times. The chain employs TRBV28 and TRBJ1-2; no clear D gene. The germline gives CDR1 MDHEN, CDR2 SYDVKM. This CDR3 has 12 residues. Deletions cut 2 bases from V and 4 bases from J, with 5 bases between. As DNA, the CDR3 is TGTGCCAGCAGTTTAAAGGTCTATGGCTACACCTTC. Translating it yields CASSLKVYGYTF.

This clonotype occurred many times. This chain uses TRBV11-3 with TRBJ1-2, with D perhaps TRBD1 (6 bases). The germline V gene encodes CDR1 SGHNT and CDR2 YENEEA. Trimming removed 5 bases at V and 2 bases at J, with 15 bases between. CDR3 length equals 15 residues. The CDR3 DNA reads as TGTGCCAGCAGCGCGACAGGAGTAAACAACTATGGCTACACCTTC. Translating it yields CASSATGVNNYGYTF.

The gene calls are TRBV6-2 or TRBV6-3 and TRBJ2-5, with TRBD1 matching over 10 bases. CDR1 and CDR2 (germline): MNHEY, SVGEGT. The CDR3 consists of 15 residues. Trimming at V came to 6 bases and at J to 5 bases, leaving 9 bases not matched to a gene. The CDR3 DNA reads TGTGCCAGCAGCGCAAGGACAGGGGGAGGTGAGACCCAGTACTTC. This sequence encodes CASSARTGGGETQYF.

This clonotype was seen a handful of times. The chain uses TRBV20-1 and TRBJ2-2; TRBD2 is a possible D gene (5 bases). The germline V gene encodes CDR1 DFQATT and CDR2 SNEGSKA (reference sequence). The CDR3 consists of 15 residues. Trimming left V 1 base short and J 7 bases short, with 16 bases between. For the CDR3, the DNA is TGCAGTGCTAGAGCACGTGGGAGCGCTGTCGGGGAGCTGTTTTTT. Translating it yields CSARARGSAVGELFF.

This clonotype was observed at least ten times. This chain connects TRBV12-3 or TRBV12-4 to TRBJ1-2, with D maybe TRBD1 (6 bases). The CDR3 runs to 17 residues. V lost 4 bases and J lost 2, with 20 bases in between. The CDR3 nucleotides read TGTGCCAGCAGTTACCGGGACATCCTAATTCGGAACTATGGCTACACCTTC. Translating it yields CASSYRDILIRNYGYTF.

This clonotype was detected only a few times. The gene calls are TRBV6-1 and TRBJ1-6, with a weak D call TRBD1 (6 bases). CDR3 length equals 14 residues. The V gene lost 0 bases and the J gene lost 9 bases, with 9 bases spanning the gap. CDR1 MNHNS and CDR2 SASEGT come from the germline V gene. In DNA, the CDR3 is TGTGCCAGCAGTGAAGCGCAGGGGATTTCACCCCTCCACTTT. Amino acids: CASSEAQGISPLHF.

This chain connects TRBV9 to TRBJ2-3; D not certain. The CDR3 loop spans 14 amino acids. Germline V lookup: CDR1 SGDLS, CDR2 YYNGEE. V lost 3 bases and J lost 5, with 13 bases in between. CDR3: CASSAGPPRDTQYF. The CDR3 nucleotides read TGTGCCAGCAGCGCCGGGCCCCCCAGAGATACGCAGTATTTT.

This clonotype was detected ten times or more. V and J are TRBV7-2 and TRBJ2-1; D might be TRBD1 (6 bases). The germline V and J ends were trimmed by 9 bases and 1 base, with 19 bases remaining between them. Germline CDR1 SGHTA, CDR2 FQGNSA. There are 16 residues in the CDR3. The CDR3 DNA reads TGTGCCAGTACCTGGGGGCAGGGTCGTTCCTACAATGAGCAGTTCTTC. It encodes CASTWGQGRSYNEQFF.

This clonotype was recorded at least ten times. The chain is built from TRBV12-3 or TRBV12-4 and TRBJ2-4; perhaps D is TRBD1 or TRBD2 (5 bases each). The CDR3 is 15 amino acids. V was trimmed by 3 bases and J by 4 bases, leaving 13 bases between them. The CDR3 region has the DNA TGTGCCAGCAGTTTTCCGACAGCGGCGAAAAACATTCAGTACTTC. This gives the protein CASSFPTAAKNIQYF.

This clonotype was observed at least ten times. V gene TRBV10-3 combines with J gene TRBJ2-7, with TRBD1 as a possible D gene (6 bases). V was clipped by 1 base and J by 3 bases, with 10 bases between them. The CDR3 has 14 amino acids. Per the germline V gene, CDR1 is ENHRY and CDR2 is SYGVKD. CDR3 DNA sequence: TGTGCCATCAGTGAGTACCAACAGGGCTACGAGCAGTACTTC. It translates to CAISEYQQGYEQYF.

This clonotype has ten or more counts. The chain employs TRBV2 and TRBJ2-1; D gene ambiguous. In germline, CDR1 is SNHLY, CDR2 FYNNEI. V shed 2 bases and J shed 7 bases, with 3 bases lying between them. The CDR3 runs to 11 residues. DNA for the CDR3: TGTGCCAGCAGTGAACCGAATGAGCAGTTCTTC. Translated: CASSEPNEQFF.

Ten or more counts support this clonotype. Germline and junction disagree at one end, which may indicate a read error. This chain links TRBV2 with TRBJ1-1; 8 bases map to TRBD1. The length of the CDR3 is 12 residues. Germline CDR1 SNHLY, CDR2 FYNNEI. Here the CDR3 DNA reads TGTACCAGGGGGCCCACAGTCGCTGAAGCTTTCTTT. Its translation is CTRGPTVAEAFF.

This clonotype was observed many times. The chain combines TRBV28 with TRBJ1-1; TRBD1 matches at 8 bases. Germline V lookup: CDR1 MDHEN, CDR2 SYDVKM. Losses at the gene ends were 1 base for V and 3 bases for J; bases not matched to a gene: 10. The CDR3 sequence is 17 residues long. CDR3 region: CASSLLGRGRADTEAFF. Here the CDR3 DNA reads TGTGCCAGCAGTTTATTAGGCAGGGGGCGTGCTGACACTGAAGCTTTCTTT.

This clonotype appeared many times. This rearrangement joins TRBV7-9 to TRBJ2-7; 9 bases align to TRBD1. V was clipped by 5 bases and J by 5 bases; unmatched bases: 7. Germline V gives CDR1 SEHNR, CDR2 FQNEAQ (reference sequence). This CDR3 is built from 14 residues. The CDR3 nucleotides are TGTGCCAGCAGCGCTGGACAGGGGTTTCACGAGCAGTACTTC. It encodes CASSAGQGFHEQYF.

This clonotype was counted many times. The chain links TRBV2 to TRBJ2-5; 7 bases match TRBD1. The CDR3 has 13 amino acids. CDR1 and CDR2 (germline): SNHLY, FYNNEI. J gave up 5 bases and V 6 bases, and 6 bases lay outside the gene matches. CDR3 coding DNA: TGTGCCAGCAGGTACAGGGGTCAGGAGACCCAGTACTTC. It yields the protein CASRYRGQETQYF.

This clonotype appeared many times. V usage is TRBV27 and J usage is TRBJ2-5, with 8 bases aligning to TRBD1. Losses at the gene ends were 3 bases for V and 7 bases for J; bases not matched to a gene: 4. This CDR3 comprises 13 residues. Germline V lookup: CDR1 MNHEY, CDR2 SMNVEV (reference sequence). The CDR3 spells CASSFRGLGTQYF. In nucleotides, the CDR3 is TGTGCCAGCAGTTTCAGGGGGCTCGGGACCCAGTACTTC.

This clonotype has only a few counts. The V and J genes are TRBV7-9 and TRBJ1-2; 8 nucleotides align to TRBD1. The CDR3 sequence is 14 residues long. V shed 7 bases and J 4 bases; nucleotides not matched to a gene: 8. CDR1 is SEHNR and CDR2 is FQNEAQ in the germline V gene (reference sequence). In DNA form, the CDR3 reads TGTGCCAGCACCGGGACAGGTGCCTTCTATGGCTACACCTTC. Its translation: CASTGTGAFYGYTF.

The sample holds many counts of this clonotype. The V call is TRBV27, the J call TRBJ1-2, with 8 bases matching TRBD1. Germline loops: CDR1 MNHEY, CDR2 SMNVEV (reference sequence). The CDR3 has 17 residues. V trimming: 2 bases; J trimming: 4 bases; junction bases outside the gene matches: 12. The CDR3 region has the DNA TGTGCCAGCAGTTTAAAAGGACAGGGCCAAACTGGCTATGGCTACACCTTC. Amino acids: CASSLKGQGQTGYGYTF.